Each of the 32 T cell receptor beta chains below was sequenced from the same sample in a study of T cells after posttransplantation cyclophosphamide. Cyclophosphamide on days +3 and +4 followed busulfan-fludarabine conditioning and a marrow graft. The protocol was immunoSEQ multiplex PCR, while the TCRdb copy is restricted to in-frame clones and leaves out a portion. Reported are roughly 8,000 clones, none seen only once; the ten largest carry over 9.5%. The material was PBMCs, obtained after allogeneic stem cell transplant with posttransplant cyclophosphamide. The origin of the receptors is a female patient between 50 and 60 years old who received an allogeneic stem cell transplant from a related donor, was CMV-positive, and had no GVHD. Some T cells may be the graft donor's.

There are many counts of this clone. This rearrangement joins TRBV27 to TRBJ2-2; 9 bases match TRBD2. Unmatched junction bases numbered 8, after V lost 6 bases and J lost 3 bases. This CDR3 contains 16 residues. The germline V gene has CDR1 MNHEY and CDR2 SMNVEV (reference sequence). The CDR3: CASRLTAGGYTGELFF. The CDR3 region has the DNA TGTGCCAGCAGGCTTACAGCGGGGGGTTACACCGGGGAGCTGTTTTTT.

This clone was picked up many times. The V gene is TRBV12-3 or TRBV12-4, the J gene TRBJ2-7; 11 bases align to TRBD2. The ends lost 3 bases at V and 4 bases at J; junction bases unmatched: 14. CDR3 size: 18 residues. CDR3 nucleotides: TGTGCCAGCAGTTTGTACAGGGTCCGACTAGCGGGACAGTACGAGCAGTACTTC. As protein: CASSLYRVRLAGQYEQYF.

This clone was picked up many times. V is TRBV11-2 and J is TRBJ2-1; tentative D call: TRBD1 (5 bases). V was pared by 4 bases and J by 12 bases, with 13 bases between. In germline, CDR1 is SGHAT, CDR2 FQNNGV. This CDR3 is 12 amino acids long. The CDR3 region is CASSSQGVRQFF. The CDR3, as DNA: TGTGCCAGCAGCTCCCAGGGTGTACGGCAGTTCTTC.

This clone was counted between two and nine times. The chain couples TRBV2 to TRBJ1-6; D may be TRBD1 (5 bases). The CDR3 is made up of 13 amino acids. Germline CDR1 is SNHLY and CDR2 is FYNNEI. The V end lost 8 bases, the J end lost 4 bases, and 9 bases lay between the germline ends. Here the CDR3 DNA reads TGTGCCAGCCGAGGGGATTATAATTCACCCCTCCACTTT. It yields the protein CASRGDYNSPLHF.

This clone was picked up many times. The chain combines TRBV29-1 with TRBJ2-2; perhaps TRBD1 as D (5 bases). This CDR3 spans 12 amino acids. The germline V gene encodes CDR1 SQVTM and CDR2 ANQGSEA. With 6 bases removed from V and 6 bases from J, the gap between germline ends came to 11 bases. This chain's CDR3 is CSVVAGPGELFF. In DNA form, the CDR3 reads TGCAGCGTCGTCGCAGGGCCCGGGGAGCTGTTTTTT.

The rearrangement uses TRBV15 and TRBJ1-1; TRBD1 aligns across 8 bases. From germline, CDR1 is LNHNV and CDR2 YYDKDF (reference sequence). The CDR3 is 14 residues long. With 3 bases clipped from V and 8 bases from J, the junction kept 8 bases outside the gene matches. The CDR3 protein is CATSRTQGATEAFF. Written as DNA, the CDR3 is TGTGCCACCAGCAGGACTCAGGGGGCGACGGAAGCTTTCTTT.

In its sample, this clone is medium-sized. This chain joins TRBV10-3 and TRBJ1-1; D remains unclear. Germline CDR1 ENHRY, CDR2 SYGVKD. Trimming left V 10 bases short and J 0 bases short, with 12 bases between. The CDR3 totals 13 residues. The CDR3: CATIQDMNTEAFF. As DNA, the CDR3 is TGTGCCACCATACAAGACATGAACACTGAAGCTTTCTTT.

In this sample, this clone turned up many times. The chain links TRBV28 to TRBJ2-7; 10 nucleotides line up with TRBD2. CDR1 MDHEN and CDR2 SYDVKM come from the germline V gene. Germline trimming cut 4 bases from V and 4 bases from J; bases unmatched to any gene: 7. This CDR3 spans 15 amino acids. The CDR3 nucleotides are TGTGCCAGCAGTTCCGTCCCGGGACTAGCGTACGAGCAGTACTTC. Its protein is CASSSVPGLAYEQYF.

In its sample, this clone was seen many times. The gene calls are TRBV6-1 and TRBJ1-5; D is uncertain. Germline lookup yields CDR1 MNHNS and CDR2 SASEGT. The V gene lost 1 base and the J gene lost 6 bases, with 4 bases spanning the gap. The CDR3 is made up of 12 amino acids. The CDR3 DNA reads TGTGCCAGCAGTGAAGGGGCTCAGCCCCAGCATTTT. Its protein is CASSEGAQPQHF.

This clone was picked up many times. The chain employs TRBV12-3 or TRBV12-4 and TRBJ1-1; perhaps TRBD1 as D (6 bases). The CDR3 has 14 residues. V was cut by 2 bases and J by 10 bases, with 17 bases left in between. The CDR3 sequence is CASSLNRVAGIAFF. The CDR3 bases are TGTGCCAGCAGTTTAAACAGGGTTGCGGGAATAGCTTTCTTT.

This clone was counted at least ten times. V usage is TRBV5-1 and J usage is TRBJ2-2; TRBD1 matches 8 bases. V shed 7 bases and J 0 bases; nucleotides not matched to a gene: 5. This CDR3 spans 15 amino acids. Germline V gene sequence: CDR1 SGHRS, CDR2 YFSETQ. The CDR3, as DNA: TGCGCCAGCGGTCCAGGGGGCGCGAACACCGGGGAGCTGTTTTTT. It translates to CASGPGGANTGELFF.

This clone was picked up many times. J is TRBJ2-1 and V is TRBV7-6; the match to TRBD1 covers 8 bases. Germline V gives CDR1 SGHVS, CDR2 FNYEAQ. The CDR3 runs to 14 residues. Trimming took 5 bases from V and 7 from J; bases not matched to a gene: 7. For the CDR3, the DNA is TGTGCCAGCAGCCCCGGACAGGGTCGAAATGAGCAGTTCTTC. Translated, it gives CASSPGQGRNEQFF.

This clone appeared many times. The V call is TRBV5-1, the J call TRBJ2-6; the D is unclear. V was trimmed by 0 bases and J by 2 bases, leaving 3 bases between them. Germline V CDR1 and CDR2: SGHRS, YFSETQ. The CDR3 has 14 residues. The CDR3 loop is CASSLATGANVLTF. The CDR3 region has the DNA TGCGCCAGCAGCTTGGCCACTGGGGCCAACGTCCTGACTTTC.

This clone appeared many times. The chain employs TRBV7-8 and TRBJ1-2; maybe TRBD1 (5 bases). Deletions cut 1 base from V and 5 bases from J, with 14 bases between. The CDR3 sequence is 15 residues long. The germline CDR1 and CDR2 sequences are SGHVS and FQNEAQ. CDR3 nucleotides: TGTGCCAGCAGCTTAGACCAGGGCAGCTATTATGGCTACACCTTC. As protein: CASSLDQGSYYGYTF.

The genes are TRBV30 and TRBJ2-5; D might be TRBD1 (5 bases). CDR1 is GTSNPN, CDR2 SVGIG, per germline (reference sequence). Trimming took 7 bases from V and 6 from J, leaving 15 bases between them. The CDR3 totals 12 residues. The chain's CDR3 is CASKGKGQTQYF. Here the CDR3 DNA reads TGTGCCTCAAAGGGGAAGGGGCAGACCCAGTACTTC.

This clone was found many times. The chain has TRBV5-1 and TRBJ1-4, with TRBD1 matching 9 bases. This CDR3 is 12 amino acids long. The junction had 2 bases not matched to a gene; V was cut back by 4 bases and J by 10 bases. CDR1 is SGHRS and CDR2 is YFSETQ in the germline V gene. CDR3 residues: CASSLTGGKLFF. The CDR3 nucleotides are TGCGCCAGCAGCCTGACAGGGGGAAAACTGTTTTTT.

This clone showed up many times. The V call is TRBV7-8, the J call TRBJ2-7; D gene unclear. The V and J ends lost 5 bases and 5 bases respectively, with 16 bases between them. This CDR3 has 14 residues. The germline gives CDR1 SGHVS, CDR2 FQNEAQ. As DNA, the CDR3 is TGTGCCAGCAGCGTGCAGGAGACCTGGGACGAGCAGTACTTC. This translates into CASSVQETWDEQYF.

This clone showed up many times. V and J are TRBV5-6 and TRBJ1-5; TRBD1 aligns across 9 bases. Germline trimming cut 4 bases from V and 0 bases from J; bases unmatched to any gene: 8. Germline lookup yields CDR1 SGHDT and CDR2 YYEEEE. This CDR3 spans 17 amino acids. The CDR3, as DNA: TGTGCCAGCAGCACTGACAGGGGGTGGAATAGCAATCAGCCCCAGCATTTT. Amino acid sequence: CASSTDRGWNSNQPQHF.

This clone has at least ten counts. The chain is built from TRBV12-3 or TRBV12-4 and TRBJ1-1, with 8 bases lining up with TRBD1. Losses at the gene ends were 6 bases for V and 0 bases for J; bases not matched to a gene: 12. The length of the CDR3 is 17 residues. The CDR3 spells CASRSDRGAGMNTEAFF. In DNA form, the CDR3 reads TGTGCCAGCAGATCTGACAGGGGAGCGGGGATGAACACTGAAGCTTTCTTT.

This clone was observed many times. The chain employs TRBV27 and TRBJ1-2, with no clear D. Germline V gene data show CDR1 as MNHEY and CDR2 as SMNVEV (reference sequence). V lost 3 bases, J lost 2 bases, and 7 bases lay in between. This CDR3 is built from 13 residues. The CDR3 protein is CASSFTPNYGYTF. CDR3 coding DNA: TGTGCCAGCAGTTTTACTCCGAACTATGGCTACACCTTC.

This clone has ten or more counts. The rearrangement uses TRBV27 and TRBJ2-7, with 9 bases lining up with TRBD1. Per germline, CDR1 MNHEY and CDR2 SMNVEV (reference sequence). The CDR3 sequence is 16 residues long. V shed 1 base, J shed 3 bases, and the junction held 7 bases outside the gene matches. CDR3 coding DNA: TGTGCCAGCAGTTTATTCGCGGGACAGGGTCTCTACGAGCAGTACTTC. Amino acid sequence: CASSLFAGQGLYEQYF.

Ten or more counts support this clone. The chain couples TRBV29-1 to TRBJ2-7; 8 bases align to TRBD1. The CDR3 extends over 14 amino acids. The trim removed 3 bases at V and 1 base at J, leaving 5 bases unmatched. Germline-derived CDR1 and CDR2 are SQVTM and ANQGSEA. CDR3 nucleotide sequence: TGCAGCGTTGAGGGCCGGGACAGGTCCTACGAGCAGTACTTC. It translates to CSVEGRDRSYEQYF.

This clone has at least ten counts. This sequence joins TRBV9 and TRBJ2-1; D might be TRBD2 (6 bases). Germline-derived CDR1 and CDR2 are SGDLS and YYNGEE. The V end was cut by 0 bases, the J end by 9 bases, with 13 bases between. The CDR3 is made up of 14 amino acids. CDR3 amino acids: CASSVGPSGVEQFF. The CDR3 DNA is TGTGCCAGCAGCGTAGGCCCATCGGGGGTTGAGCAGTTCTTC.

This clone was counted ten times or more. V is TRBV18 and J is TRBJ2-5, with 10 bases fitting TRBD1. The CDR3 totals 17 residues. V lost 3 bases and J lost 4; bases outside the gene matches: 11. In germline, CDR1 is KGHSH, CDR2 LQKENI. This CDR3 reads CASSPGQGLFGRETQYF. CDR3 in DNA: TGTGCCAGCTCACCGGGACAGGGGCTGTTCGGGCGAGAGACCCAGTACTTC.

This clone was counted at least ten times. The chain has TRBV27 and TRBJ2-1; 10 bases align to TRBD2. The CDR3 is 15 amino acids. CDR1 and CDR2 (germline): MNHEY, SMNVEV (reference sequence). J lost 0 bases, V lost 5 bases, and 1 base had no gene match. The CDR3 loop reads CASSGLAVSYNEQFF. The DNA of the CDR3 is TGTGCCAGCAGTGGACTAGCGGTCTCCTACAATGAGCAGTTCTTC.

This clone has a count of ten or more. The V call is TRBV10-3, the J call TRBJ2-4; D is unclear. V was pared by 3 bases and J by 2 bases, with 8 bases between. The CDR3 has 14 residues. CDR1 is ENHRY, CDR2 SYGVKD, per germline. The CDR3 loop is CAISDSETKNIQYF. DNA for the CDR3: TGTGCCATCAGTGATTCAGAGACCAAAAACATTCAGTACTTC.

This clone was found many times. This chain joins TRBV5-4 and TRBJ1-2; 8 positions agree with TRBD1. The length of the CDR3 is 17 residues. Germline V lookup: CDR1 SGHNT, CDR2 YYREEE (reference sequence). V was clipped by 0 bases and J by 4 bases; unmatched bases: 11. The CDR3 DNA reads TGTGCCAGCAGCTTGGAGGTTGGACAGGGTTTCCGCTATGGCTACACCTTC. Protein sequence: CASSLEVGQGFRYGYTF.

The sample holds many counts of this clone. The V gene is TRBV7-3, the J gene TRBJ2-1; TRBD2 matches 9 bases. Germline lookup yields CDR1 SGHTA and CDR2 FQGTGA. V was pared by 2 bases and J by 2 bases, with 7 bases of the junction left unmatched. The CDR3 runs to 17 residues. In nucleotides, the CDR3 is TGTGCCAGCAGCTTACGCCTAGCGGGGTATGCCTACAATGAGCAGTTCTTC. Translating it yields CASSLRLAGYAYNEQFF.

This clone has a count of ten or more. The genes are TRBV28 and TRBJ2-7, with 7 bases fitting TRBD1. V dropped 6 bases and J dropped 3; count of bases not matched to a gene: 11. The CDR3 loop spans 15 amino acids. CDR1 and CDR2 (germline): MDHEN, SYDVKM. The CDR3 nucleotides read TGTGCCAGCAGCCCCCCGACAGGGTTAAGCTACGAGCAGTACTTC. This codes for CASSPPTGLSYEQYF. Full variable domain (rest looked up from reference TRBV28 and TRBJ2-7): DVKVTQSSRYLVKRTGEKVFLECVQDMDHENMFWYRQDPGLGLRLIYFSYDVKMKEKGDIPEGYSVSREKKERFSLILESASTNQTSMYLCASSPPTGLSYEQYFGPGTRLTVT.

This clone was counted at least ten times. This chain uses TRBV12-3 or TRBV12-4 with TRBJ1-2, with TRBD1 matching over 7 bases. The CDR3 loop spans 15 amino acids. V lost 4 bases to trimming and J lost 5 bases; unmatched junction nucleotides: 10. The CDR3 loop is CASSSHWDRTYGYTF. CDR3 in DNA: TGTGCCAGCAGTTCCCACTGGGACAGAACGTATGGCTACACCTTC.

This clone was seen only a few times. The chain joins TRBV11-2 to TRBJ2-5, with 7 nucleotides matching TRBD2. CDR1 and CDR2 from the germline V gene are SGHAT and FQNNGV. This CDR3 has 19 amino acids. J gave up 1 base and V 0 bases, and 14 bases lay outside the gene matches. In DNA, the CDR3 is TGTGCCAGCAGCTTAGACCGTTGGAAGGCGGGAGCGACCCAAGAGACCCAGTACTTC. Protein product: CASSLDRWKAGATQETQYF. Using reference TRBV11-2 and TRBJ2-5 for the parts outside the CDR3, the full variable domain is EAGVAQSPRYKIIEKRQSVAFWCNPISGHATLYWYQQILGQGPKLLIQFQNNGVVDDSQLPKDRFSAERLKGVDSTLKIQPAKLEDSAVYLCASSLDRWKAGATQETQYFGPGTRLLVL.

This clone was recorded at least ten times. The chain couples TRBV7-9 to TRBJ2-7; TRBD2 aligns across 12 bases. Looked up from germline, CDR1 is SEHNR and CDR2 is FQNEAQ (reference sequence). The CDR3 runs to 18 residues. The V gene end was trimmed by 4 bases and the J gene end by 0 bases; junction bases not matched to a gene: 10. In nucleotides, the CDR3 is TGTGCCAGCAGCTCGGAGACTAGCGGGAGAAAGTTCTCCTACGAGCAGTACTTC. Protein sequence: CASSSETSGRKFSYEQYF. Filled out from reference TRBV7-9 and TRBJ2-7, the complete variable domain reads DTGVSQNPRHKITKRGQNVTFRCDPISEHNRLYWYRQTLGQGPEFLTYFQNEAQLEKSRLLSDRFSAERPKGSFSTLEIQRTEQGDSAMYLCASSSETSGRKFSYEQYFGPGTRLTVT.